The next 26 T cell receptor beta chains were all read from a single sample in a study of lymphopenia after photon versus proton radiotherapy. Using immunoSEQ multiplex PCR, the repertoire was profiled, and TCRdb retains in-frame clones only, with some absent. The table lists 65,000 to 75,000 clones, about 87% of them singletons, with approximately 11% in the top ten. This specimen was peripheral blood, taken from a patient treated with proton-based radiotherapy. These receptors were collected from an elderly man with esophageal cancer.

The chain has TRBV18 and TRBJ1-1; D gene ambiguous. CDR1 KGHSH and CDR2 LQKENI come from the germline V gene. With 0 bases removed from V and 1 base from J, the gap between germline ends came to 9 bases. The CDR3 totals 15 residues. CDR3 in amino acids: CASSPPWTENTEAFF. CDR3 sequence (DNA): TGTGCCAGCTCACCACCTTGGACGGAGAACACTGAAGCTTTCTTT.

The V call is TRBV6-4, the J call TRBJ2-1; 12 nucleotides match TRBD2. V lost 3 bases and J lost 9; bases outside the gene matches: 6. This CDR3 is built from 15 residues. Germline V gene lookup returns CDR1 MRHNA and CDR2 SNTAGT. The CDR3 protein is CASSELAGGRGEQFF. In DNA form, the CDR3 reads TGTGCCAGCAGTGAACTAGCGGGAGGAAGGGGTGAGCAGTTCTTC.

This sequence joins TRBV5-1 and TRBJ2-5, with TRBD2 as a possible D gene (6 bases). The V end lost 1 base, the J end lost 3 bases, and 10 bases lay between the germline ends. The germline gives CDR1 SGHRS, CDR2 YFSETQ. The CDR3 is made up of 14 amino acids. CDR3 nucleotides: TGCGCCAGCAGCTTGAGCGGGTCCGAAGAGACCCAGTACTTC. Translation gives CASSLSGSEETQYF.

The chain employs TRBV27 and TRBJ2-7, with TRBD1 matching 8 bases. The length of the CDR3 is 13 residues. Germline V gene sequence: CDR1 MNHEY, CDR2 SMNVEV (reference sequence). The V gene end was trimmed by 8 bases and the J gene end by 1 base; junction bases not matched to a gene: 4. The CDR3 DNA sequence: TGTGCCAGCGGAAGACAGGGGTCCTACGAGCAGTACTTC. It is translated as CASGRQGSYEQYF.

This CDR3 is CASSRAREYNEQFF. The CDR3 coding sequence is TGTGCCAGCAGCCGGGCTAGGGAGTACAATGAGCAGTTCTTC. The chain combines TRBV27 with TRBJ2-1, with TRBD2 as a possible D gene (5 bases). The CDR3 totals 14 residues. The V gene's germline CDR1 is MNHEY and CDR2 SMNVEV (reference sequence). V shed 6 bases and J shed 4 bases, with 13 bases lying between them.

The chain has TRBV11-3 and TRBJ1-1; D not resolved. The CDR3 is made up of 13 amino acids. CDR1 is SGHNT and CDR2 is YENEEA in the germline V gene. V lost 2 bases to trimming and J lost 1 base, with 5 bases between them. CDR3 sequence reads: CASSLYRNTEAFF. The CDR3 DNA follows: TGTGCCAGCAGCTTATACAGGAACACTGAAGCTTTCTTT.

The chain joins TRBV9 to TRBJ2-7; 7 bases line up with TRBD2. J was trimmed by 4 bases and V by 0 bases; bases with no gene match: 7. CDR1 SGDLS and CDR2 YYNGEE come from the germline V gene. The CDR3 sequence is 15 residues long. Here the CDR3 reads CASSVGGGSGYEQYF. The CDR3, as DNA: TGTGCCAGCAGCGTAGGGGGCGGGAGTGGGTACGAGCAGTACTTC.

The rearrangement links TRBV7-6 to TRBJ1-1; D gene uncertain. Trimming stripped 4 bases from V and 3 bases from J, with 6 bases between. The CDR3 covers 12 residues. Germline CDR1 is SGHVS and CDR2 is FNYEAQ. In DNA, the CDR3 is TGTGCCAGCAGCTCCGTCTACACTGAAGCTTTCTTT. Its translation: CASSSVYTEAFF.

Note on this clone: The same CDR3 arises from other DNA sequences in this sample as well. The chain recombines TRBV11-2 with TRBJ2-5, with unresolved D. The CDR3 runs to 14 residues. Trimming left V 3 bases short and J 7 bases short, with 15 bases between. CDR1 SGHAT and CDR2 FQNNGV come from the germline V gene. The CDR3 DNA reads as TGTGCCAGCAGCTTGGTGGTTAAGGAAGGGACCCAGTACTTC. This encodes CASSLVVKEGTQYF.

This clone was detected only a few times. The chain combines TRBV7-9 with TRBJ1-2; perhaps TRBD1 as D (6 bases). There are 12 residues in the CDR3. Looked up from germline, CDR1 is SEHNR and CDR2 is FQNEAQ (reference sequence). V was shortened by 5 bases and J by 12 bases, with 16 bases between the two germline ends. The CDR3 bases are TGTGCCAGCAGCATCCGGGGGCAGAGCCACACCTTC. Amino acids: CASSIRGQSHTF.

The chain employs TRBV28 and TRBJ2-5, with D perhaps TRBD1 or TRBD2 (6 bases each). The germline V gene encodes CDR1 MDHEN and CDR2 SYDVKM. The CDR3 extends over 16 amino acids. Trimming left V 6 bases short and J 5 bases short, with 22 bases between. The CDR3 DNA follows: TGTGCCAGCAGCCCACCCAGTGGGGGGCGGAGGGAGACCCAGTACTTC. This encodes CASSPPSGGRRETQYF.

The chain is built from TRBV6-5 and TRBJ1-2, with TRBD1 matching over 9 bases. There are 15 residues in the CDR3. Germline V gene sequence: CDR1 MNHEY, CDR2 SVGAGI. J lost 8 bases, V lost 5 bases, and 12 bases had no gene match. Here the CDR3 reads CASSAPGQGSIGYTF. CDR3 nucleotide sequence: TGTGCCAGCAGTGCTCCGGGACAGGGTTCGATCGGCTACACCTTC.

The rearrangement uses TRBV5-5 and TRBJ1-2; D unresolved. The CDR3 has 13 residues. Germline V gene sequence: CDR1 SGHKS, CDR2 YYEKEE (reference sequence). Trimming stripped 0 bases from V and 2 bases from J, with 5 bases between. The DNA for the CDR3 is TGTGCCAGCAGCTTGGACGGGAACTATGGCTACACCTTC. Its translation is CASSLDGNYGYTF.

This chain connects TRBV7-6 to TRBJ1-3; 9 bases fit TRBD1. CDR3 size: 15 residues. J gave up 4 bases and V 3 bases, and 4 bases lay outside the gene matches. In germline, CDR1 is SGHVS, CDR2 FNYEAQ. The CDR3 bases are TGTGCCAGCAGCTTCGGGACAGGGTTCGGAAACACCATATATTTT. This sequence encodes CASSFGTGFGNTIYF.

The chain is built from TRBV5-1 and TRBJ2-3; tentatively, D is TRBD1 or TRBD2 (5 bases each). The CDR3 spans 16 residues. Trimming shortened V by 1 base and J by 4 bases, and 16 bases separated the two germline ends. Looked up from germline, CDR1 is SGHRS and CDR2 is YFSETQ. CDR3 sequence: CASSLSVGRVADTQYF. The CDR3 bases are TGCGCCAGCAGCTTGTCTGTGGGGCGGGTGGCAGATACGCAGTATTTT.

The CDR3 is CASSFGTALEQFF. The CDR3 DNA follows: TGCGCCAGCAGCTTTGGGACAGCTCTGGAGCAGTTCTTC. The rearrangement joins TRBV5-1 to TRBJ2-1, with TRBD1 identical over 7 bases. Losses at the gene ends were 2 bases for V and 10 bases for J; bases not matched to a gene: 6. Germline V gene lookup returns CDR1 SGHRS and CDR2 YFSETQ. The CDR3 length is 13 residues.

The V and J genes are TRBV29-1 and TRBJ2-6, with a possible D match to TRBD1 (6 bases). The V and J ends lost 7 bases and 1 base respectively, with 11 bases between them. CDR3 length: 14 amino acids. Germline V CDR1 and CDR2: SQVTM, ANQGSEA. The CDR3 is CSAQGSSGANVLTF. The CDR3 DNA reads as TGCAGCGCCCAGGGGAGTTCTGGGGCCAACGTCCTGACTTTC.

The J gene is TRBJ1-5, the V gene TRBV5-8, with D unclear. Germline values: CDR1 SGHTS, CDR2 YDEGEE. The CDR3 contains 14 residues. The ends were cut back, 0 bases at V and 10 bases at J, with 14 bases in the middle. CDR3 nucleotides: TGTGCCAGCAGCTTGGCGTCGCAAAGCGGACCCCAGCATTTT. It yields the protein CASSLASQSGPQHF.

The chain couples TRBV7-2 to TRBJ2-5, with a possible D match to TRBD2 (5 bases). CDR1 SGHTA and CDR2 FQGNSA come from the germline V gene. The CDR3 has 13 amino acids. With 5 bases removed from V and 7 bases from J, the gap between germline ends came to 14 bases. The DNA of the CDR3 is TGTGCCAGCAGCCCCGGAGGCCTGGGGACCCAGTACTTC. It translates to CASSPGGLGTQYF.

This chain's CDR3 is CSAPGAYEQYF. The DNA of the CDR3 is TGCAGTGCTCCAGGGGCCTACGAGCAGTACTTC. The chain uses TRBV20-1 and TRBJ2-7; D perhaps matches TRBD1 (6 bases). This CDR3 has 11 amino acids. Germline V CDR1 and CDR2: DFQATT, SNEGSKA (reference sequence). With 5 bases removed from V and 2 bases from J, the gap between germline ends came to 7 bases.

The gene calls are TRBV19 and TRBJ2-5; the D gene is possibly TRBD2 (5 bases). The V gene lost 11 bases and the J gene lost 4 bases, with 17 bases spanning the gap. The CDR3 has 13 amino acids. The germline V gene encodes CDR1 LNHDA and CDR2 SQIVND (reference sequence). DNA for the CDR3: TGTGCCGTCGCGGGCCAACGCGGAGAGACCCAGTACTTC. This translates into CAVAGQRGETQYF.

The sample holds one count of this clone. The gene calls are TRBV5-8 and TRBJ1-5, with D hard to call. V dropped 4 bases and J dropped 5 bases, with 10 bases sitting between them. The CDR3 has 13 amino acids. Germline lookup yields CDR1 SGHTS and CDR2 YDEGEE. This chain's CDR3 is CASSTWRDQPQHF. The CDR3 region has the DNA TGTGCCAGCAGCACATGGCGGGATCAGCCCCAGCATTTT. Using reference TRBV5-8 and TRBJ1-5 for the parts outside the CDR3, the full variable domain is EAGVTQSPTHLIKTRGQQATLRCSPISGHTSVYWYQQALGLGLQFLLWYDEGEERNRGNFPPRFSGRQFPNYSSELNVNALELEDSALYLCASSTWRDQPQHFGDGTRLSIL.

The V and J genes are TRBV10-1 and TRBJ2-7, with TRBD1 matching over 9 bases. The length of the CDR3 is 13 residues. Germline V gene sequence: CDR1 WNHNN, CDR2 SYGVQD (reference sequence). The ends lost 6 bases at V and 8 bases at J; junction bases unmatched: 8. The CDR3 reads CASSAGTGRQQYF. CDR3 nucleotides: TGCGCCAGCAGCGCCGGGACAGGGAGACAGCAGTACTTC.

The chain uses TRBV5-6 and TRBJ2-2; 8 bases are shared with TRBD1. The CDR3 has 16 amino acids. V lost 4 bases and J lost 4; bases outside the gene matches: 9. Germline lookup yields CDR1 SGHDT and CDR2 YYEEEE. The CDR3 bases are TGTGCCAGCAGCCCCCTTGGGACAGGTCCCACCGGGGAGCTGTTTTTT. Residues: CASSPLGTGPTGELFF.

The chain combines TRBV5-6 with TRBJ2-7; the D gene is possibly TRBD1 (5 bases). V was shortened by 0 bases and J by 4 bases, with 11 bases between the two germline ends. The CDR3 is 14 residues long. Germline V gene lookup returns CDR1 SGHDT and CDR2 YYEEEE. The CDR3, as DNA: TGTGCCAGCAGCTTGGCGATGCAGGGTTACGAGCAGTACTTC. Translation: CASSLAMQGYEQYF.

The chain links TRBV4-2 to TRBJ1-2; D unclear. Trimming left V 0 bases short and J 6 bases short, with 8 bases between. Germline V CDR1 and CDR2: LGHNA, YNFKEQ. The length of the CDR3 is 13 residues. The CDR3 region is CASSQDGLDGYTF. The DNA of the CDR3 is TGTGCCAGCAGCCAAGATGGACTCGATGGCTACACCTTC.